The 7 T cell receptor beta chains below were found in one sample sequenced in a study of blood T cells in healthy people across ages. Primers used in a second PCR of roughly 6 to 11 cycles were a sample-barcoded 5' primer and a J-beta primer mix. TCRdb used MiXCR to reprocess the 5' RACE reads, holding one entry per CDR3 protein. The sample holds about 930,000 distinct CDR3 sequences, about 29% seen once. This sample was shared with a second study, whose subject was T cells of mothers and their children.

The sample comprised blood. These receptors all stem from a woman aged 40 to 50 in good health.

V and J are TRBV18 and TRBJ1-2; no reliable D call. The V gene's germline CDR1 is KGHSH and CDR2 LQKENI. The CDR3 sequence is 15 residues long. V was trimmed by 0 bases and J by 0 bases, leaving 8 bases between them. In nucleotides, the CDR3 is TGTGCCAGCTCACCACCGGTTGGGGCTAACTATGGCTACACCTTC. Translation gives CASSPPVGANYGYTF.

As for this clonotype: One end of the junction does not line up with germline, which may come from a read error. The chain links TRBV6-5 to TRBJ2-1; 10 positions match TRBD2. Germline V gene sequence: CDR1 MNHEY, CDR2 SVGAGI. The CDR3 runs 15 residues. The CDR3 spells CASSYTSGAYSEQFF. The CDR3 region has the DNA TGTGCCAGCAGTTACACTAGCGGGGCCTACAGTGAGCAGTTCTTC.

The table lists this clonotype with many counts. This chain joins TRBV6-4 and TRBJ2-3, with 10 nucleotides matching TRBD1. This CDR3 has 14 amino acids. J lost 2 bases, V lost 4 bases, and 0 bases had no gene match. Germline V gene data show CDR1 as MRHNA and CDR2 as SNTAGT. CDR3 sequence reads: CASSGQGATDTQYF. As DNA, the CDR3 is TGTGCCAGCAGTGGACAGGGGGCCACAGATACGCAGTATTTT.

This clonotype was observed at least ten times. The chain joins TRBV28 to TRBJ2-7, with 10 nucleotides matching TRBD1. The CDR3 is made up of 15 amino acids. Germline lookup yields CDR1 MDHEN and CDR2 SYDVKM. Trimming cost V 5 bases and J 1 base; bases outside gene matches: 5. CDR3 coding DNA: TGTGCCAGCAGTGGACCGGGACAGGGGTCCTACGAGCAGTACTTC. This translates into CASSGPGQGSYEQYF.

This clonotype appeared many times. It may be a read error: a sequence one base away is much more abundant. The V call is TRBV6-6, the J call TRBJ2-5; D may be TRBD1 or TRBD2 (6 bases each). CDR1 is MNHNY, CDR2 SVGAGI, per germline (reference sequence). Trimming removed 6 bases from V and 11 bases from J, with 19 bases in between. There are 13 residues in the CDR3. As DNA, the CDR3 is TGTGCCAGCAGGGCGGGACAAATCAATGAGCAGTACTTC. Its protein is CASRAGQINEQYF.

Remarks on this clonotype: This may arise from a read error, as a much more abundant clone is one base away. In DNA form, the CDR3 reads TGCGCCAGCAGCTTGGTGGTGGGGGCTCTTCATGGCTACACCTTC. This encodes CASSLVVGALHGYTF. The V gene is TRBV5-1, the J gene TRBJ1-2; D is possibly TRBD1 (6 bases). V was cut by 0 bases and J by 6 bases, with 15 bases left in between. CDR1 is SGHRS and CDR2 is YFSETQ in the germline V gene. This CDR3 contains 15 residues.

This clonotype was seen a few times. The chain carries TRBV29-1 and TRBJ1-5; 10 bases map to TRBD1. CDR3 size: 14 residues. V was clipped by 5 bases and J by 4 bases; unmatched bases: 5. Germline V lookup: CDR1 SQVTM, CDR2 ANQGSEA. CDR3 sequence: CSVIPGQGNQPQHF. CDR3 nucleotide sequence: TGCAGCGTTATACCGGGACAGGGGAATCAGCCCCAGCATTTT.